Listed below are T cell receptor beta chains from one sample, sequenced in a study of cytomegalovirus exposure and HLA in healthy donors. Here immunoSEQ multiplex PCR was the method, and the copy in TCRdb shows in-frame clones only, minus some. In the table there are 60,000 to 70,000 clones, 85% to 95% of which are singletons. Specimen: PBMCs. These receptors were collected from a young man in good health and CMV-seropositive. CDR3s include the opening cysteine and the closing phenylalanine or tryptophan. A D gene is named only where the DNA matches it firmly. A clone size is listed for some rows: how often the clone was seen (once, few, many), or a class if it is expanded.

TRBV28	.	TRBJ2-7	.	TGTGCCAGCACCGTTCTAAACGAGCAGTACTTC	CASTVLNEQYF
TRBV13	TRBD1	TRBJ2-5	.	TGTGCCAGCAGCCCCAGGCTCGGAGGCAGGGGGTCTGAGACCCAGTACTTC	CASSPRLGGRGSETQYF
TRBV11-2	.	TRBJ1-2	.	TGTGCCAGCAGGTCCCCCGGGGGGCGCGACTATGGCTACACCTTC	CASRSPGGRDYGYTF
TRBV9	.	TRBJ2-7	.	TGTGCCAGCAGCCCAAATAGGGGATCCTACGAGCAGTACTTC	CASSPNRGSYEQYF
TRBV6-4	.	TRBJ2-1	once	TGTGCCAGCAGCCGGGACTTCTCCGGGAATGAGCAGTTCTTC	CASSRDFSGNEQFF
TRBV18	.	TRBJ2-1	.	TGTGCCAGCTCACCTCAGCCCCCTAGCGCAAGCTCCTACAATGAGCAGTTCTTC	CASSPQPPSASSYNEQFF
TRBV30	.	TRBJ2-7	.	TGTGCCTGGAGTGTACGTTGGGGGGACCACTCTTACGAGCAGTACTTC	CAWSVRWGDHSYEQYF
TRBV5-1	.	TRBJ2-3	once	TGCGCCAGCAGCACAACGACAGACCGCACAGATACGCAGTATTTT	CASSTTTDRTDTQYF
TRBV14	.	TRBJ2-3	.	TGTGCCAGCAGCTCCTCCGGTAGGACAGGGACTAAAGGCACAGATACGCAGTATTTT	CASSSSGRTGTKGTDTQYF
TRBV14	.	TRBJ1-4	.	TGTGCCAGCAGCCAGATGCTATTTGGTGGACTGTTTTTT	CASSQMLFGGLFF
TRBV2	.	TRBJ2-2	.	TGTGCCAGCAGTGCGGGACAACAACGCGGGCACGGGGAGCTGTTTTTT	CASSAGQQRGHGELFF
TRBV6-1	.	TRBJ2-7	once	TGTGCCAGCAGTGTAGAGGATGCCTACGAGCAGTACTTC	CASSVEDAYEQYF
TRBV9	.	TRBJ2-1	.	TGTGCCAGCAGCCTTCACCCGGCGGGCATCAATGAGCAGTTCTTC	CASSLHPAGINEQFF
TRBV4-1	TRBD2	TRBJ2-7	.	TGCGCCAGCAGCCCCCGGGACTACAACTACGAGCAGTACTTC	CASSPRDYNYEQYF
TRBV5-1	TRBD1	TRBJ1-4	once	TGCGCCAGCAGCCCTGGACAGGGGGCGCCTGAAAAACTGTTTTTT	CASSPGQGAPEKLFF
TRBV29-1	TRBD1	TRBJ1-2	.	TGCAGCGCTCGACAGGGATCCTATGGCTACACCTTC	CSARQGSYGYTF
TRBV19	TRBD1	TRBJ2-7	.	TGTGCCAGTAGTATAAGGGGACAGGGGAGTTCCTACGAGCAGTACTTC	CASSIRGQGSSYEQYF
TRBV27	.	TRBJ1-1	.	TGTGCCAGCAGTTTAAGGGGGGGTGGCACTGAAGCTTTCTTT	CASSLRGGGTEAFF
TRBV10-3	TRBD1	TRBJ2-7	once	TGTGCCATCAGCCCAGTACAGGGGGCAAAGTACGAGCAGTACTTC	CAISPVQGAKYEQYF
TRBV27	.	TRBJ1-3	.	TGTGCCAGCAGTTTGGGCTATGGGGACAACTCTGGAAACACCATATATTTT	CASSLGYGDNSGNTIYF
TRBV11-3	.	TRBJ2-3	.	TGTGCCAGCAGTCCTGGCAGTAGCACAGATACGCAGTATTTT	CASSPGSSTDTQYF
TRBV6-5	TRBD2	TRBJ2-5	.	TGTGCCAGCAGCCTTTTTGCGGGAGGGACGGAGACCCAGTACTTC	CASSLFAGGTETQYF
TRBV7-9	.	TRBJ2-5	once	TGTGCCAGCAGCTGGGGCCACGGACAAGAGACCCAGTACTTC	CASSWGHGQETQYF
TRBV5-4	TRBD1	TRBJ2-7	.	TGTGCCAGCAGCAAATGGGACAGGGGAGCGCAGTACTTC	CASSKWDRGAQYF
TRBV4-1	TRBD1	TRBJ2-1	.	TGCGCCAGCAGCCGGGGACAGGGGTTATCCTCCTACAATGAGCAGTTCTTC	CASSRGQGLSSYNEQFF
TRBV9	TRBD2	TRBJ2-5	.	TGTGCCAGCAGCGTAATCGGGGGGACCGACGCCGAAGAGACCCAGTACTTC	CASSVIGGTDAEETQYF
TRBV7-9	.	TRBJ2-3	few	TGTGCCAGCAGCCCCGGGGGGCGGGACAAGTATTTT	CASSPGGRDKYF
TRBV2	TRBD1	TRBJ2-7	few	TGTGCCAGCAGGACAGGGAGCTACGAGCAGTACTTC	CASRTGSYEQYF
TRBV7-9	.	TRBJ1-2	.	TGTGCCAGCAGCCGACCTTCTGGGGATTGGAGGGGCTACACCTTC	CASSRPSGDWRGYTF
TRBV7-9	.	TRBJ2-7	.	TGTGCCAGCAGCTTCGAGGGGGCCTACGAGCAGTACTTC	CASSFEGAYEQYF
TRBV5-4	.	TRBJ1-1	.	TGTGCCAGCAGCTTGGATGTGGGCAGGAACACTGAAGCTTTCTTT	CASSLDVGRNTEAFF
TRBV7-9	.	TRBJ2-5	.	TGTGCCAGCAGCGATAGTGGGCAGGGGCTGGAAGAGACCCAGTACTTC	CASSDSGQGLEETQYF
TRBV9	TRBD1	TRBJ1-3	.	TGTGCCAGCAGCGTAGGGACAGGTCACTCTGGAAACACCATATATTTT	CASSVGTGHSGNTIYF
TRBV2	TRBD1	TRBJ1-1	.	TGTGCCAGCATAGACAGGGGGCCGAACACTGAAGCTTTCTTT	CASIDRGPNTEAFF
TRBV6-5	TRBD2	TRBJ2-1	.	TGTGCCAGCAGTGAAAGACTAGCGGGGAATGAGCAGTTCTTC	CASSERLAGNEQFF
TRBV4-1	.	TRBJ2-6	.	TGCGCCAGCAGCCCCTGGCTCGGGGGGGCCAACGTCCTGACTTTC	CASSPWLGGANVLTF
TRBV28	TRBD2	TRBJ2-2	.	TGTGCCAGCAGACTAGCGGGGCCAAACACCGGGGAGCTGTTTTTT	CASRLAGPNTGELFF
TRBV5-4	.	TRBJ2-3	.	TGTGCCAGCAGCGACAGGACGGTAACCACAGATACGCAGTATTTT	CASSDRTVTTDTQYF
TRBV15	.	TRBJ2-1	.	TGTGCCACCAGCGTCGGGGGAAATTGGGAAGGCGAGCAGTTCTTC	CATSVGGNWEGEQFF
TRBV4-1	TRBD2	TRBJ2-1	.	TGCGCCAGCAGCCAACAACCCGGGACTAGCGGAGGGAACAATGAGCAGTTCTTC	CASSQQPGTSGGNNEQFF
TRBV5-1	.	TRBJ1-1	.	TGCGCCAGCAGCTTGGCCGTAGGAGTGAACACTGAAGCTTTCTTT	CASSLAVGVNTEAFF
TRBV9	.	TRBJ2-7	.	TGTGCCAGCAGCGTAGACCTAGCGCGATCCTACGAGCAGTACTTC	CASSVDLARSYEQYF
TRBV5-1	.	TRBJ2-2	.	TGCGCCAGCAGCTTGGATACGGTGACCGGGGAGCTGTTTTTT	CASSLDTVTGELFF
TRBV6-5	TRBD2	TRBJ2-1	.	TGTGCCAGCAGTACGACTAGCGGGAGTCCCAATGAGCAGTTCTTC	CASSTTSGSPNEQFF
TRBV25-1	.	TRBJ1-1	.	TGTGCCAGCAGTGAATACGGCCGGGAGCCCACTGAAGCTTTCTTT	CASSEYGREPTEAFF
TRBV16	TRBD1	TRBJ1-2	.	TGTGCCAGCAGCCAATCGGGGGGACAGGCGCTTAACTATGGCTACACCTTC	CASSQSGGQALNYGYTF
TRBV29-1	.	TRBJ2-4	.	TGCAGCGTTGCGAATGAGGGAGCCAAAAACATTCAGTACTTC	CSVANEGAKNIQYF